The entry below describes one T cell receptor (beta chain). Its specific antigen is unknown. Nothing much larger sits one base from this clone, and base qualities are not available. The sample was run on an Illumina NovaSeq 6000. TCR cDNA was synthesized by 5'RACE template switching, through which a universal primer site and unique molecular identifiers were introduced. Priming of cDNA synthesis was performed from both the TCR alpha and TCR beta constant segments. Libraries were amplified in two PCR steps, with sample barcodes and sequencing adapters added in the second step. Sequencing of libraries was done on Illumina HiSeq 2500 (2x100 bp) or NovaSeq (2x150 bp). The paper's data handling went like this. Reads were demultiplexed and collapsed into UMI consensus sequences with MIGEC, and V(D)J alignment was performed with MiXCR. Vaccine-responding clonotypes were identified with edgeR using replicate PBMC samples, with FDR below 0.01 and a log2 fold change above 5 up to day 15 being required. Bulk clonotypes were assigned CD4 or CD8 identity according to which sequenced CD4 or CD8 repertoire held them at higher abundance. In TCRdb, the public reads were trimmed at Q25 with fastp and aligned with MiXCR, with productive beta chains retained. Rows are unified per CDR3 protein, each entry keeping the most common DNA and genes. The authors' filters were not applied to this entry. Here the sample has 400,000 to 450,000 distinct CDR3 sequences; over 15% occur a single time. The biggest ten clones account for around 17% of the sample.

The sample originates from a study of T cells after yellow fever vaccination (dated by TCRdb to between 2017 and 2020). In the study overall: The SMART-Seq v4 Ultra Low Input RNA kit was used to prepare libraries from fractions with low cell numbers. To follow T-cell clones before and after primary and booster YFV17D yellow fever vaccination, bulk TCR alpha and beta repertoires were sequenced over time. Two healthy male donors, one aged 18 to 30 and one aged 30 to 40 years, were included in the cohort. Bulk PBMC replicates and cell subsets were isolated from blood drawn at multiple timepoints before and after both primary and secondary immunization. Study-wide findings and limitations: A small share of clonotypes occurred in both CD4 and CD8 compartments, likely arising from convergent recombination. The secondary T-cell response was weaker than the primary response but faster, peaking on day 5 instead of day 15. Computational filtering was needed because FACS-sorted repertoires could contain abundant contaminating clonotypes from the bulk population. Most clones expanded after primary vaccination were re-detected after the booster (around 96% of CD4 and roughly 87% of CD8), suggesting broad memory maintenance. The study included only two donors, which limits how far the findings can be generalized.

What this sample's treatment or condition label stands for: live attenuated yellow fever vaccine strain. At each blood-draw timepoint, two biological replicates of bulk PBMCs were obtained. PBMCs were isolated from peripheral blood using a standard Ficoll-Paque protocol. TriZol was used to extract RNA from bulk PBMCs, CD4 and CD8 fractions, and dextramer-positive and dextramer-negative fractions. The CDR3, from cysteine to phenylalanine, totals 18 residues. Just the 54-base CDR3 DNA is kept, in frame starting at base 1. Trimmed from V: 3 bases; trimmed from J: 3 bases; junction bases lacking a gene match: 13. CDR1 and CDR2 are drawn from the germline V gene (reference sequence): SEHNR, FQNEAQ.

The rearrangement combines TRBV7-9 with TRBJ2-3, with 9 bases matching TRBD1. The input for sequencing was PBMCs, taken before the yellow fever booster vaccination. This TCR came from a man younger than 30 who received the YFV17D yellow fever vaccine. The CDR3 protein is CASSFSPRTGAKTDTQYF. The nucleotide sequence reads TGTGCCAGCAGCTTTTCCCCCCGGACAGGGGCGAAAACAGATACGCAGTATTTT.